This T cell receptor (beta chain) derives from a study of blood T cell repertoires in COVID-19. Trimming took off 6 bases at V and 4 bases at J, with 13 bases between the two ends. Germline CDR1 reads MDHEN; CDR2 reads SYDVKM. The CDR3 contains 15 residues. Per the original data handling: Cell counts per sample came from amplifying reference gene primers. The method was immunoSEQ multiplex PCR; TCRdb's version includes in-frame clones alone and lacks a portion of them. The V and J calls and the clone size are those of that table, but D and trimming were determined from the DNA. The table records about 210,000 clones, almost 85% of them present only once. This clone has a single count.

The sequencing sample was made of peripheral blood. The chain combines TRBV28 with TRBJ1-6; TRBD1 is a possible D gene (5 bases). This clonotype was sampled from a woman between 45 and 65 years old with active or convalescent COVID-19. The CDR3 loop is CASSSGGLYNSPLHF. As DNA, the CDR3 is TGTGCCAGCAGCTCGGGGGGGTTATATAATTCACCCCTCCACTTT.